The next 14 T cell receptor beta chains were all read from a single sample in a study of blood T cell repertoires in COVID-19. Profiling relied on immunoSEQ multiplex PCR, and the TCRdb table lists in-frame clones only, not all of them. The sample shows hundreds of thousands of clones, approximately 86% of them seen only once. The sample was PBMCs or T cells enriched from blood (not recorded which). The source is a woman aged 25 to 39 who had recovered from COVID-19.

J is TRBJ2-1 and V is TRBV4-2, with 7 bases fitting TRBD2. This CDR3 is 17 amino acids long. The V gene end was trimmed by 1 base and the J gene end by 2 bases; junction bases not matched to a gene: 8. Per the germline V gene, CDR1 is LGHNA and CDR2 is YNFKEQ. The CDR3 is CASSQVHVGLAYNEQFF. Here the CDR3 DNA reads TGTGCCAGCAGCCAAGTTCACGTTGGACTAGCCTACAATGAGCAGTTCTTC.

The genes are TRBV6-5 and TRBJ1-2; D call uncertain. Germline CDR1 is MNHEY and CDR2 is SVGAGI. V lost 5 bases and J 8 bases, leaving 18 bases between the germline ends. The CDR3 is made up of 14 amino acids. Here the CDR3 reads CASSPTLGPGGYTF. The CDR3, as DNA: TGTGCCAGCAGTCCTACTCTAGGACCGGGGGGCTACACCTTC.

This sequence joins TRBV6-6 and TRBJ1-2, with a possible D match to TRBD1 (6 bases). Germline V gene lookup returns CDR1 MNHNY and CDR2 SVGAGI (reference sequence). CDR3 length: 14 residues. Trimming took 5 bases from V and 4 from J, leaving 14 bases between them. The CDR3 DNA sequence: TGTGCCAGCAGTGGACCCGCAGGGGTCTATGGCTACACCTTC. As protein: CASSGPAGVYGYTF.

A single count supports this clone. This rearrangement joins TRBV3-1 (or the pseudogene TRBV3-2) to TRBJ1-2, with TRBD1 matching over 8 bases. J was trimmed by 3 bases and V by 1 base; bases with no gene match: 7. The CDR3 is made up of 16 amino acids. Germline V gene sequence: CDR1 LGHDT, CDR2 YNNKEL (reference sequence). The CDR3, as DNA: TGTGCCAGCAGCCAAGGCGACGGGACAGGCTACTATGGCTACACCTTC. Translated: CASSQGDGTGYYGYTF.

The chain links TRBV2 to TRBJ1-6; 8 positions match TRBD1. The V and J ends lost 6 bases and 5 bases, in that order; junction bases with no gene match: 6. Germline CDR1 reads SNHLY; CDR2 reads FYNNEI. The CDR3 runs to 15 residues. The CDR3 is CASSGQGLDNSPLHF. Written as DNA, the CDR3 is TGTGCCAGCAGCGGACAGGGCCTCGATAATTCACCCCTCCACTTT.

V is TRBV6-2 or TRBV6-3 and J is TRBJ2-3; TRBD2 might be the D (6 bases). The germline CDR1 and CDR2 sequences are MNHEY and SVGEGT. There are 15 residues in the CDR3. Trimming cost V 6 bases and J 0 bases, with 13 bases left between them. The CDR3 region is CASSQVGTSTDTQYF. CDR3 nucleotide sequence: TGTGCCAGCAGCCAGGTGGGGACTAGCACAGATACGCAGTATTTT.

The chain carries TRBV18 and TRBJ2-1, with 10 bases aligning to TRBD2. The CDR3 length is 16 residues. Germline assignment: CDR1 KGHSH and CDR2 LQKENI. With V trimmed by 3 bases and J by 10 bases, 12 bases remained unmatched. CDR3 DNA sequence: TGTGCCAGCTCACCCCTAAGCGGGGGGGCCAAAGGGGAGCAGTTCTTC. Protein product: CASSPLSGGAKGEQFF.

This clone was recorded a few times. The chain uses TRBV7-2 and TRBJ2-7; 7 bases fit TRBD2. The CDR3 covers 17 residues. Germline lookup yields CDR1 SGHTA and CDR2 FQGNSA. Losses at the gene ends were 4 bases for V and 6 bases for J; bases not matched to a gene: 18. Here the CDR3 DNA reads TGTGCCAGCAGCTCCCTCGTTCAGCGGGGTCCTTTAGGCGAGCAGTACTTC. Amino acid sequence: CASSSLVQRGPLGEQYF.

The V call is TRBV7-8, the J call TRBJ1-1; possible D gene TRBD1, 5 bases. The CDR3 has 17 amino acids. CDR1 is SGHVS, CDR2 FQNEAQ, per germline. With 0 bases removed from V and 1 base from J, the gap between germline ends came to 15 bases. CDR3 in DNA: TGTGCCAGCAGCTTAGCGCGTGAGACAGAGTGGAACACTGAAGCTTTCTTT. It is translated as CASSLARETEWNTEAFF.

V usage is TRBV9 and J usage is TRBJ2-6, with D tentatively TRBD1 (6 bases). V was cut by 3 bases and J by 0 bases, with 13 bases left in between. Germline values: CDR1 SGDLS, CDR2 YYNGEE. CDR3 size: 17 residues. CDR3 coding DNA: TGTGCCAGCAGCGGAGGACAGCGTCCCTCTGGGGCCAACGTCCTGACTTTC. The encoded protein is CASSGGQRPSGANVLTF.

This clone was counted a single time. The chain has TRBV10-3 and TRBJ1-5; D remains unclear. This CDR3 spans 19 amino acids. The germline V and J ends were trimmed by 2 bases and 1 base, with 21 bases remaining between them. CDR1 ENHRY and CDR2 SYGVKD come from the germline V gene. Here the CDR3 reads CAISEPMEERVGSNQPQHF. The CDR3 nucleotides read TGTGCCATCAGTGAGCCGATGGAAGAGAGGGTCGGGAGCAATCAGCCCCAGCATTTT.

CDR3: CASSPGTGVAKNIQYF. The CDR3 DNA is TGTGCCAGCAGCCCCGGGACAGGAGTAGCCAAAAACATTCAGTACTTC. The J gene is TRBJ2-4, the V gene TRBV5-5; TRBD1 matches 8 bases. The J segment lost 0 bases and the V segment lost 4 bases, leaving 6 bases of the junction unmatched. CDR3 length: 16 residues. CDR1 is SGHKS and CDR2 is YYEKEE in the germline V gene (reference sequence).

The rearrangement joins TRBV25-1 to TRBJ2-7; TRBD1 aligns across 9 bases. Looked up from germline, CDR1 is MGHDK and CDR2 is SYGVNS. The CDR3 loop spans 18 amino acids. V was clipped by 4 bases and J by 4 bases; unmatched bases: 17. The CDR3 here is CASSVLAFPGQGPYEQYF. DNA of the CDR3: TGTGCCAGCAGTGTTTTGGCGTTCCCGGGACAGGGCCCGTACGAGCAGTACTTC.

The chain uses TRBV18 and TRBJ2-2; TRBD2 might be the D (5 bases). Germline loops: CDR1 KGHSH, CDR2 LQKENI. The CDR3 totals 15 residues. With 4 bases removed from V and 2 bases from J, the gap between germline ends came to 11 bases. CDR3 sequence: CASSQSGLNTGELFF. CDR3 DNA sequence: TGTGCCAGCTCACAAAGCGGACTTAACACCGGGGAGCTGTTTTTT.